The 26 T cell receptor beta chains reported below all come from one sample, sequenced in a study of blood T cell repertoires in COVID-19. Here immunoSEQ multiplex PCR was the method, and the copy in TCRdb shows in-frame clones only, minus some. The repertoire consists of roughly 70,000 clones, with approximately 80% occurring once and the leading ten covering about 20%. The sequencing sample was made of peripheral blood. These receptors were obtained from a man aged 65-85 years who had recovered from COVID-19.

This clone has a single count. This chain links TRBV19 with TRBJ1-2; 7 bases line up with TRBD1. The V and J ends lost 4 bases and 1 base, in that order; junction bases with no gene match: 3. Germline CDR1 LNHDA, CDR2 SQIVND (reference sequence). The CDR3 runs to 14 residues. In DNA, the CDR3 is TGTGCCAGTAGTAGAGGACAGGATAACTATGGCTACACCTTC. It specifies CASSRGQDNYGYTF.

This rearrangement joins TRBV24-1 to TRBJ1-5; 9 bases match TRBD1. Trimming removed 2 bases from V and 0 bases from J; junction bases left unmatched: 1. Germline-derived CDR1 and CDR2 are KGHDR and SFDVKD. This CDR3 region has 16 residues. As DNA, the CDR3 is TGTGCCACCAGTGATTACAGGGGGCCTAGCAATCAGCCCCAGCATTTT. Amino acid sequence: CATSDYRGPSNQPQHF.

The V call is TRBV5-4, the J call TRBJ2-2; unclear D gene. Germline V gene lookup returns CDR1 SGHNT and CDR2 YYREEE (reference sequence). The length of the CDR3 is 15 residues. The V and J ends lost 0 bases and 5 bases respectively, with 11 bases between them. This CDR3 is CASSLGHQLTGELFF. In nucleotides, the CDR3 is TGTGCCAGCAGCTTGGGACACCAGCTAACCGGGGAGCTGTTTTTT.

V gene TRBV5-6 combines with J gene TRBJ1-5; a possible D gene is TRBD1 (5 bases). The CDR3 consists of 14 residues. Per the germline V gene, CDR1 is SGHDT and CDR2 is YYEEEE. Trimming took 1 base from V and 0 from J, leaving 5 bases between them. The CDR3 protein is CASSLTGSNQPQHF. Here the CDR3 DNA reads TGTGCCAGCAGCTTGACAGGTAGCAATCAGCCCCAGCATTTT.

This clone came up once. The chain uses TRBV5-1 and TRBJ2-7; the match to TRBD2 covers 10 bases. The germline gives CDR1 SGHRS, CDR2 YFSETQ. V lost 3 bases, J lost 2 bases, and 14 bases stayed unmatched. This CDR3 region has 18 residues. The CDR3 nucleotides are TGCGCCAGCAGCTCAACCATTAGGACTAGCGGAGAACCCTACGAGCAGTACTTC. This encodes CASSSTIRTSGEPYEQYF. The full variable domain, its missing parts supplied by reference TRBV5-1 and TRBJ2-7, is KAGVTQTPRYLIKTRGQQVTLSCSPISGHRSVSWYQQTPGQGLQFLFEYFSETQRNKGNFPGRFSGRQFSNSRSEMNVSTLELGDSALYLCASSSTIRTSGEPYEQYFGPGTRLTVT.

The V gene is TRBV5-5, the J gene TRBJ1-1; 8 nucleotides align to TRBD1. This CDR3 spans 15 amino acids. In germline, CDR1 is SGHKS, CDR2 YYEKEE (reference sequence). J gave up 3 bases and V 2 bases, and 6 bases lay outside the gene matches. The DNA of the CDR3 is TGTGCCAGCAGCTTCTCAGGGGGCAGGGACACTGAAGCTTTCTTT. This sequence encodes CASSFSGGRDTEAFF.

The genes are TRBV28 and TRBJ2-3, with 15 bases fitting TRBD2. The length of the CDR3 is 15 residues. The germline CDR1 and CDR2 sequences are MDHEN and SYDVKM. Trimming took 6 bases from V and 6 from J; bases not matched to a gene: 4. CDR3 in DNA: TGTGCCAGCAGACGGACTAGCGGGAGGGTGGATACGCAGTATTTT. Encoded protein: CASRRTSGRVDTQYF.

The chain has TRBV10-3 and TRBJ2-2, with 8 bases that match TRBD1. V lost 0 bases, J lost 4 bases, and 4 bases stayed unmatched. This CDR3 is built from 16 residues. Germline loops: CDR1 ENHRY, CDR2 SYGVKD. DNA for the CDR3: TGTGCCATCAGTGAGTCAACAGGGGGGAGCACCGGGGAGCTGTTTTTT. It specifies CAISESTGGSTGELFF.

This chain links TRBV5-1 with TRBJ2-3; D is undetermined. Germline values: CDR1 SGHRS, CDR2 YFSETQ. V was shortened by 0 bases and J by 2 bases, with 7 bases between the two germline ends. CDR3 length: 14 amino acids. CDR3 DNA: TGCGCCAGCAGCTTGGGAGCCTACACAGATACGCAGTATTTT. It encodes CASSLGAYTDTQYF.

The rearrangement links TRBV4-3 to TRBJ1-6; no reliable D call. Germline CDR1 and CDR2: LGHNA and YSLEER. CDR3 length: 15 amino acids. Deletions cut 0 bases from V and 11 bases from J, with 14 bases between. The CDR3 reads CASSQDGGESTPLHF. The CDR3 region has the DNA TGCGCCAGCAGCCAAGATGGCGGGGAATCGACACCCCTCCACTTT.

V and J are TRBV5-6 and TRBJ1-1; 7 bases are a match to TRBD1. The CDR3 sequence is 13 residues long. Germline CDR1 is SGHDT and CDR2 is YYEEEE. V shed 4 bases, J shed 8 bases, and the junction held 8 bases outside the gene matches. The CDR3 DNA is TGTGCCAGCAGCCATAACAGGGGATCCGAAGCTTTCTTT. Its translation is CASSHNRGSEAFF.

This clone was seen only once. J is TRBJ2-7 and V is TRBV7-2; D is perhaps TRBD1 (6 bases). The V gene's germline CDR1 is SGHTA and CDR2 FQGNSA. The CDR3 has 15 amino acids. V lost 2 bases, J lost 6 bases, and 17 bases lay in between. The CDR3 loop is CASSLKGGNLLEQYF. As DNA, the CDR3 is TGTGCCAGCAGCTTAAAAGGGGGAAACCTACTCGAGCAGTACTTC.

This chain's CDR3 is CASSQAGTGWEQYF. For the CDR3, the DNA is TGCGCCAGCAGCCAAGCTGGGACAGGGTGGGAGCAGTACTTC. The genes are TRBV4-3 and TRBJ2-7; TRBD1 matches at 9 bases. This CDR3 has 14 residues. The germline CDR1 and CDR2 sequences are LGHNA and YSLEER. V shed 1 base and J 7 bases; nucleotides not matched to a gene: 5.

The CDR3 sequence: CASSPQGASGANVLTF. The CDR3 DNA is TGTGCCAGCTCACCACAGGGGGCATCTGGGGCCAACGTCCTGACTTTC. The chain carries TRBV18 and TRBJ2-6; 7 bases align to TRBD1. Germline trimming cut 1 base from V and 1 base from J; bases unmatched to any gene: 1. Per germline, CDR1 KGHSH and CDR2 LQKENI. The CDR3 runs to 16 residues.

This clone was detected only once. The V gene is TRBV30, the J gene TRBJ1-3; possible D gene TRBD1, 5 bases. The CDR3 contains 15 residues. The germline gives CDR1 GTSNPN, CDR2 SVGIG (reference sequence). Deletions cut 0 bases from V and 1 base from J, with 10 bases between. Here the CDR3 reads CAWSVVGGSGNTIYF. The CDR3 region has the DNA TGTGCCTGGAGTGTAGTCGGGGGGTCTGGAAACACCATATATTTT.

The V and J genes are TRBV28 and TRBJ1-5; possibly TRBD1 for D (6 bases). Germline V lookup: CDR1 MDHEN, CDR2 SYDVKM. CDR3 length: 15 residues. Trimming removed 5 bases from V and 2 bases from J, with 13 bases in between. As DNA, the CDR3 is TGTGCCAGCAGTGGCGTACCAGGGGGCAATCAGCCCCAGCATTTT. Amino acid sequence: CASSGVPGGNQPQHF. Using reference TRBV28 and TRBJ1-5 for the parts outside the CDR3, the full variable domain is DVKVTQSSRYLVKRTGEKVFLECVQDMDHENMFWYRQDPGLGLRLIYFSYDVKMKEKGDIPEGYSVSREKKERFSLILESASTNQTSMYLCASSGVPGGNQPQHFGDGTRLSIL.

V is TRBV19 and J is TRBJ2-2, with D possibly matching TRBD2 (6 bases). Germline V lookup: CDR1 LNHDA, CDR2 SQIVND (reference sequence). The CDR3 extends over 13 amino acids. Trimming shortened V by 3 bases and J by 7 bases, and 9 bases separated the two germline ends. CDR3 sequence reads: CASSIREVGELFF. The CDR3 nucleotides read TGTGCCAGTAGTATTAGGGAGGTCGGGGAGCTGTTTTTT.

This clone was seen only once. V and J are TRBV6-4 and TRBJ2-1, with TRBD2 matching 8 bases. The CDR3 is 16 residues long. V was clipped by 3 bases and J by 4 bases; unmatched bases: 8. The V gene's germline CDR1 is MRHNA and CDR2 SNTAGT. This chain's CDR3 is CASSEYGGGRYNEQFF. DNA of the CDR3: TGTGCCAGCAGTGAATACGGGGGGGGACGATACAATGAGCAGTTCTTC.

In nucleotides, the CDR3 is TGTGCCAGCATCTCGGGTAGCGGAGTGGATGAGCAGTTCTTC. Protein: CASISGSGVDEQFF. The chain has TRBV28 and TRBJ2-1, with a tentative D call TRBD2 (6 bases). Deletions cut 7 bases from V and 8 bases from J, with 18 bases between. Germline CDR1 reads MDHEN; CDR2 reads SYDVKM. The CDR3 consists of 14 residues.

J is TRBJ2-4 and V is TRBV19; D unclear. CDR1 LNHDA and CDR2 SQIVND come from the germline V gene (reference sequence). Trimming pared 9 bases from V and 0 bases from J, leaving 12 bases between. The CDR3 sequence is 14 residues long. CDR3: CASNSDLAKNIQYF. DNA of the CDR3: TGTGCCAGCAACAGTGATTTAGCCAAAAACATTCAGTACTTC.

The chain couples TRBV28 to TRBJ1-1; the match to TRBD1 covers 8 bases. Germline CDR1 is MDHEN and CDR2 is SYDVKM. V shed 5 bases, J shed 6 bases, and the junction held 8 bases outside the gene matches. The CDR3 length is 14 residues. CDR3 in amino acids: CASSPRTGWSEAFF. The CDR3 coding sequence is TGTGCCAGCAGTCCGCGGACAGGGTGGTCTGAAGCTTTCTTT.

The chain uses TRBV3-1 (or the pseudogene TRBV3-2) and TRBJ2-7, with D tentatively TRBD1 (6 bases). V lost 3 bases and J lost 2, with 32 bases in between. CDR1 and CDR2 from the germline V gene are LGHDT and YNNKEL (reference sequence). CDR3 length: 21 amino acids. The CDR3 sequence is CASSHPLRDRNPFIIPYEQYF. The CDR3 nucleotides read TGTGCCAGCAGCCACCCCCTCAGAGACAGGAATCCCTTTATTATCCCCTACGAGCAGTACTTC.

This clone has only a few counts. This sequence joins TRBV30 and TRBJ2-1, with D unresolved. The V and J ends lost 3 bases and 5 bases respectively, with 8 bases between them. The germline V gene has CDR1 GTSNPN and CDR2 SVGIG (reference sequence). The CDR3 is made up of 12 amino acids. CDR3 nucleotide sequence: TGTGCCTGGAGCGGGTTCAACAATGAGCAGTTCTTC. It codes for CAWSGFNNEQFF.

The chain is built from TRBV20-1 and TRBJ1-2, with D hard to call. With 3 bases removed from V and 0 bases from J, the gap between germline ends came to 14 bases. Germline CDR1 is DFQATT and CDR2 is SNEGSKA (reference sequence). The CDR3 contains 15 residues. As DNA, the CDR3 is TGCAGTGCTAGTGGTCAGACGGGAGCTAACTATGGCTACACCTTC. It yields the protein CSASGQTGANYGYTF.

CDR3 coding DNA: TGTGCCAGCAGTTTAGGGCGGGGCACCGGGGAGCTGTTTTTT. This gives the protein CASSLGRGTGELFF. The J gene is TRBJ2-2, the V gene TRBV28; TRBD2 is a possible D gene (6 bases). Trimming removed 2 bases at V and 4 bases at J, with 8 bases between. The CDR3 consists of 14 residues. Germline CDR1 is MDHEN and CDR2 is SYDVKM.

The count of this clone is one. V gene TRBV5-1 combines with J gene TRBJ1-6, with 8 bases identical to TRBD1. CDR1 SGHRS and CDR2 YFSETQ come from the germline V gene. The V and J ends lost 4 bases and 5 bases, in that order; junction bases with no gene match: 8. The CDR3 sequence is 16 residues long. The CDR3 bases are TGCGCCAGCAGCCCCTTAGGACAGGGTAATAATTCACCCCTCCACTTT. Translating gives CASSPLGQGNNSPLHF.